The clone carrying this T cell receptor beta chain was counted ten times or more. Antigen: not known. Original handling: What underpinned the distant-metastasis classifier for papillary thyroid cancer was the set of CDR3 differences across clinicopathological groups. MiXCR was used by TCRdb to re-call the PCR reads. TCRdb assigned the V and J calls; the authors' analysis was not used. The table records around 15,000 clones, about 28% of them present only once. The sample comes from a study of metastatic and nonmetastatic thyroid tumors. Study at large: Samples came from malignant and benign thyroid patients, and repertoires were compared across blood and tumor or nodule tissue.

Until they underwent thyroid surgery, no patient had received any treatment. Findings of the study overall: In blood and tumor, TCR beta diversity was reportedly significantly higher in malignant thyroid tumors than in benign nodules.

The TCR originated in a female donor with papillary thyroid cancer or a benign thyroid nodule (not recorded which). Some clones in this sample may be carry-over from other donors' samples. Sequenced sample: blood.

The CDR3 region has the DNA TGTGCCAGCAGCCAAGAGGTGGACTTGGACTCTGGGGCCAACGTCCTGACTTTC. Amino acids: CASSQEVDLDSGANVLTF. The chain links TRBV3-1 to TRBJ2-6; D is perhaps TRBD2 (5 bases). Trimming left V 0 bases short and J 0 bases short, with 12 bases between. CDR3 length: 18 amino acids. The germline CDR1 and CDR2 sequences are LGHDT and YNNKEL (reference sequence).